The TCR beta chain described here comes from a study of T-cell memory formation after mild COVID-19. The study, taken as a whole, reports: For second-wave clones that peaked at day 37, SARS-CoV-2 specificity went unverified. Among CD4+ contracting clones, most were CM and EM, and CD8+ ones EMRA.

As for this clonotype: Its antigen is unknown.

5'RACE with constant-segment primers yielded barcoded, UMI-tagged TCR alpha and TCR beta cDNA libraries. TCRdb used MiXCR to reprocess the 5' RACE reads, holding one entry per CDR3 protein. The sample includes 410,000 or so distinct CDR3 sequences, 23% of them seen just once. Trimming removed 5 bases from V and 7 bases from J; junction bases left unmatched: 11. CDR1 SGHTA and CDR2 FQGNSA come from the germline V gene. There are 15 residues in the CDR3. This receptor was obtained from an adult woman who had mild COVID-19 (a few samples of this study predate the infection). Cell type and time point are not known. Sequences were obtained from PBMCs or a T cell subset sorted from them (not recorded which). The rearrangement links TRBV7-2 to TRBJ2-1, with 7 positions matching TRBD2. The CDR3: CASSTGGDYPNEQFF. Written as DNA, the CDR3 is TGTGCCAGCAGCACTGGGGGGGACTACCCTAATGAGCAGTTCTTC. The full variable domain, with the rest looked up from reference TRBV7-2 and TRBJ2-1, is GAGVSQSPSNKVTEKGKDVELRCDPISGHTALYWYRQSLGQGLEFLIYFQGNSAPDKSGLPSDRFSAERTGGSVSTLTIQRTQQEDSAVYLCASSTGGDYPNEQFFGPGTRLTVL.